The 13 T cell receptor beta chains in this list originate from one sample, sequenced in a study of cytomegalovirus exposure and HLA in healthy donors (dated by TCRdb to 2016 to 2017). The library relied on the immunoSEQ multiplex PCR assay. A mixture of 60 forward primers for TCR Vbeta segments and 13 reverse primers for TCR Jbeta segments was used in the multiplex PCR. TCRdb holds this immuneACCESS table with in-frame rearrangements only. Some clones are missing; in checked studies, unresolved V genes explain under half, and the rest has no known cause. This sample lists about 130,000 clones; roughly 80% were detected once. Jointly, the top ten make up 1% to 1.5% of the sample. The sequenced material came from PBMCs. The receptor source for this set is a girl aged 2-15 years in good health and CMV-seronegative.

V is TRBV27 and J is TRBJ2-3, with TRBD2 matching 9 bases. Germline trimming cut 7 bases from V and 4 bases from J; bases unmatched to any gene: 9. The CDR3 extends over 15 amino acids. Germline V gene data show CDR1 as MNHEY and CDR2 as SMNVEV (reference sequence). This chain's CDR3 is CASTFSGSRSDTQYF. CDR3 nucleotide sequence: TGTGCCAGCACCTTTAGCGGGAGTCGGTCAGATACGCAGTATTTT.

This chain connects TRBV10-3 to TRBJ2-5; TRBD1 might be the D (5 bases). CDR1 ENHRY and CDR2 SYGVKD come from the germline V gene. The V gene lost 2 bases and the J gene lost 5 bases, with 15 bases spanning the gap. CDR3 length: 15 amino acids. The CDR3 DNA is TGTGCCATCAGTGAGGGGCAGGGTGGTGGGGAGACCCAGTACTTC. Translated: CAISEGQGGGETQYF.

CDR3 sequence (DNA): TGTGCCAGCAGCCTCGGGGGGCCTGGCTACACCTTC. Its translation is CASSLGGPGYTF. This chain joins TRBV5-6 and TRBJ1-2, with a tentative D call TRBD1 (6 bases). The CDR3 sequence is 12 residues long. Between the trimmed V and J ends, which lost 4 bases and 7 bases, there was a span of 11 bases. The germline V gene has CDR1 SGHDT and CDR2 YYEEEE.

V and J are TRBV4-1 and TRBJ1-1; D gene uncertain. V was cut by 8 bases and J by 0 bases, with 13 bases left in between. The CDR3 is 14 amino acids. Germline V lookup: CDR1 MGHRA, CDR2 YSYEKL. CDR3 sequence reads: CASGSLEMNTEAFF. DNA of the CDR3: TGCGCCAGCGGATCTCTGGAGATGAACACTGAAGCTTTCTTT.

The V gene is TRBV4-2, the J gene TRBJ2-7; D is perhaps TRBD2 (5 bases). Germline V gene lookup returns CDR1 LGHNA and CDR2 YNFKEQ. The ends were cut back, 4 bases at V and 9 bases at J, with 19 bases in the middle. This CDR3 comprises 14 residues. The CDR3 is CASSPTGTPFLQYF. The CDR3, as DNA: TGTGCCAGCAGCCCTACGGGAACACCCTTTCTGCAGTACTTC.

The V call is TRBV5-8, the J call TRBJ2-1, with a weak D call TRBD1 (5 bases). Germline V gives CDR1 SGHTS, CDR2 YDEGEE. The V and J ends lost 1 base and 1 base respectively, with 12 bases between them. CDR3 size: 16 residues. CDR3 protein: CASSLFTGESYNEQFF. CDR3 DNA sequence: TGTGCCAGCAGCTTGTTTACAGGTGAATCCTACAATGAGCAGTTCTTC.

The chain joins TRBV7-9 to TRBJ2-7; the D gene is possibly TRBD2 (5 bases). This CDR3 region has 12 residues. CDR1 SEHNR and CDR2 FQNEAQ come from the germline V gene (reference sequence). Trimming removed 4 bases from V and 3 bases from J, with 7 bases in between. The CDR3 is CASSSAGYEQYF. The DNA for the CDR3 is TGTGCCAGCAGCTCCGCGGGCTACGAGCAGTACTTC. Full variable domain (remainder filled in from reference TRBV7-9 and TRBJ2-7): DTGVSQNPRHKITKRGQNVTFRCDPISEHNRLYWYRQTLGQGPEFLTYFQNEAQLEKSRLLSDRFSAERPKGSFSTLEIQRTEQGDSAMYLCASSSAGYEQYFGPGTRLTVT.

The CDR3 reads CASRSGTGITEAFF. The CDR3 DNA reads TGTGCCAGCAGATCCGGGACAGGGATTACTGAAGCTTTCTTT. V and J are TRBV25-1 and TRBJ1-1, with TRBD1 identical over 9 bases. J gave up 5 bases and V 6 bases, and 7 bases lay outside the gene matches. Germline CDR1 and CDR2: MGHDK and SYGVNS. The length of the CDR3 is 14 residues.

This clone was picked up one time. This chain joins TRBV10-1 and TRBJ2-1; 8 bases agree with TRBD2. J was trimmed by 0 bases and V by 8 bases; bases with no gene match: 12. Germline values: CDR1 WNHNN, CDR2 SYGVQD (reference sequence). The CDR3 loop spans 17 amino acids. The chain's CDR3 is CASYTQAGTSSYNEQFF. The CDR3 region has the DNA TGCGCCAGCTATACTCAAGCTGGGACTAGCTCCTACAATGAGCAGTTCTTC.

This clone showed up just once. The rearrangement joins TRBV5-1 to TRBJ2-3, with 12 bases lining up with TRBD1. V lost 4 bases and J lost 1; bases outside the gene matches: 7. CDR1 SGHRS and CDR2 YFSETQ come from the germline V gene. The CDR3 runs to 17 residues. The DNA of the CDR3 is TGCGCCAGCAGCAAAGGGACAGGGGGCGCGGGCACAGATACGCAGTATTTT. Protein: CASSKGTGGAGTDTQYF.

This clone was counted a few times. This chain uses TRBV7-8 with TRBJ2-7; 7 bases fit TRBD1. The ends lost 4 bases at V and 6 bases at J; junction bases unmatched: 6. The CDR3 is 13 amino acids. Germline V gene data show CDR1 as SGHVS and CDR2 as FQNEAQ. CDR3 protein: CASSYDRVLEQYF. CDR3 DNA: TGTGCCAGCAGCTACGACAGGGTACTCGAGCAGTACTTC.

V usage is TRBV2 and J usage is TRBJ2-5; 9 bases map to TRBD2. Losses at the gene ends were 7 bases for V and 5 bases for J; bases not matched to a gene: 8. Germline CDR1 is SNHLY and CDR2 is FYNNEI. This CDR3 has 14 amino acids. The CDR3: CASTLAGVGETQYF. The CDR3 nucleotides read TGTGCCAGCACCTTAGCGGGAGTGGGGGAGACCCAGTACTTC.

The chain uses TRBV5-1 and TRBJ2-1, with 9 nucleotides matching TRBD2. CDR3 size: 15 residues. After removal of 0 bases from V and 6 bases from J, the junction contained 4 bases not matched to a gene. Germline CDR1 and CDR2: SGHRS and YFSETQ. Here the CDR3 reads CASSLVAGGPNEQFF. The CDR3 DNA reads as TGCGCCAGCAGCTTGGTTGCGGGAGGGCCCAATGAGCAGTTCTTC.